Shown below are 30 T cell receptor beta chains from a single sample sequenced in a study of shared clonotypes between healthy human individuals (TCRdb year 2020). Libraries came from the immunoSEQ multiplex PCR assay. Entries here come from immuneACCESS through TCRdb and include only in-frame sequences with V and J called. Some clones fail to appear in such tables; in the studies checked, an unresolved V gene covers under half of the shortfall, and the cause of the remainder is unknown. This sample has approximately 2.3 million clones in its table, and 85% to 95% of those were observed once. In total, the top ten clones hold 0.39% of the sample. Sequencing used naive CD4+ T cells from PBMCs. According to the study, the label for this sample's cell subset or site signals: CD45RA+ positively selected. The receptors were gathered from a man younger than 30 in good health. Some clones in this sample may be carry-over from other donors' samples.

The V and J genes are TRBV13 and TRBJ1-2; D not resolved. Germline V CDR1 and CDR2: PRHDT, FYEKMQ (reference sequence). V was pared by 3 bases and J by 3 bases, with 11 bases between. This CDR3 contains 14 residues. CDR3 nucleotides: TGTGCCAGCAGCTTGTCTCGGACTCACTATGGCTACACCTTC. Translating gives CASSLSRTHYGYTF.

The chain combines TRBV27 with TRBJ1-4, with a weak D call TRBD1 (5 bases). CDR1 and CDR2 (germline): MNHEY, SMNVEV (reference sequence). V lost 3 bases and J 0 bases, leaving 14 bases between the germline ends. The CDR3 extends over 17 amino acids. The CDR3 DNA sequence: TGTGCCAGCAGTTTTGACGCCGCGACAGCAACTAATGAAAAACTGTTTTTT. Its protein is CASSFDAATATNEKLFF.

The rearrangement links TRBV28 to TRBJ2-5; D is ambiguous. The CDR3 spans 15 residues. The germline V gene has CDR1 MDHEN and CDR2 SYDVKM. V was shortened by 1 base and J by 0 bases, with 9 bases between the two germline ends. The CDR3 region has the DNA TGTGCCAGCAGTTTATTAGGTTGGTACCAAGAGACCCAGTACTTC. It encodes CASSLLGWYQETQYF. The whole variable domain, remainder taken from reference TRBV28 and TRBJ2-5, is DVKVTQSSRYLVKRTGEKVFLECVQDMDHENMFWYRQDPGLGLRLIYFSYDVKMKEKGDIPEGYSVSREKKERFSLILESASTNQTSMYLCASSLLGWYQETQYFGPGTRLLVL.

The V call is TRBV30, the J call TRBJ2-5, with TRBD1 as a possible D gene (6 bases). Trimming pared 3 bases from V and 7 bases from J, leaving 18 bases between. Looked up from germline, CDR1 is GTSNPN and CDR2 is SVGIG (reference sequence). CDR3 length: 14 residues. The CDR3 here is CAWSPGAGTTTQYF. The CDR3 DNA is TGTGCCTGGAGCCCAGGGGCAGGGACGACGACCCAGTACTTC.

Turning to this clone: Other DNA sequences of this sample code for an identical CDR3. The chain employs TRBV2 and TRBJ2-7, with D hard to call. The germline V and J ends were trimmed by 6 bases and 2 bases, with 5 bases remaining between them. Per the germline V gene, CDR1 is SNHLY and CDR2 is FYNNEI. The length of the CDR3 is 11 residues. CDR3 DNA: TGTGCCAGCAGCCTTACCTACGAGCAGTACTTC. It codes for CASSLTYEQYF. The whole variable domain, remainder taken from reference TRBV2 and TRBJ2-7, is EPEVTQTPSHQVTQMGQEVILRCVPISNHLYFYWYRQILGQKVEFLVSFYNNEISEKSEIFDDQFSVERPDGSNFTLKIRSTKLEDSAMYFCASSLTYEQYFGPGTRLTVT.

To note about this clone: This sample includes further DNA sequences coding for the same CDR3. The rearrangement joins TRBV4-1 to TRBJ2-5; D is uncertain. V was cut by 0 bases and J by 4 bases, with 3 bases left in between. The CDR3 totals 12 residues. Looked up from germline, CDR1 is MGHRA and CDR2 is YSYEKL. CDR3 nucleotides: TGCGCCAGCAGCCAAGAGCCAGAGACCCAGTACTTC. Amino acids: CASSQEPETQYF.

Of note for this clone: The sample has other DNA sequences that encode this CDR3 too. CDR3 residues: CATSRDVGTEAFF. CDR3 nucleotide sequence: TGTGCCACCAGCAGAGATGTAGGGACTGAAGCTTTCTTT. This chain uses TRBV15 with TRBJ1-1; D is unclear. This CDR3 is built from 13 residues. Germline V CDR1 and CDR2: LNHNV, YYDKDF (reference sequence). V was trimmed by 0 bases and J by 5 bases, leaving 7 bases between them. Supplemented by reference TRBV15 and TRBJ1-1, the full variable domain reads DAMVIQNPRYQVTQFGKPVTLSCSQTLNHNVMYWYQQKSSQAPKLLFHYYDKDFNNEADTPDNFQSRRPNTSFCFLDIRSPGLGDTAMYLCATSRDVGTEAFFGQGTRLTVV.

This rearrangement joins TRBV9 to TRBJ2-5; D unclear. Trimming pared 1 base from V and 0 bases from J, leaving 7 bases between. CDR3 length: 14 amino acids. The germline V gene encodes CDR1 SGDLS and CDR2 YYNGEE. The CDR3 DNA reads TGTGCCAGCAGCGTACAAGCGTACCAAGAGACCCAGTACTTC. It translates to CASSVQAYQETQYF.

This clone showed up just once. The chain links TRBV14 to TRBJ2-1; TRBD1 matches at 8 bases. Germline V CDR1 and CDR2: SGHDN, FVKESK. J gave up 0 bases and V 5 bases, and 6 bases lay outside the gene matches. The CDR3 length is 16 residues. The CDR3: CASSKNTGGSYNEQFF. DNA for the CDR3: TGTGCCAGCAGCAAGAACACAGGGGGCTCCTACAATGAGCAGTTCTTC.

The rearrangement joins TRBV12-5 to TRBJ2-5; possibly TRBD1 for D (6 bases). Trimming took 6 bases from V and 4 from J, leaving 9 bases between them. CDR1 and CDR2 from the germline V gene are LGHNT and FRNRAP. The CDR3 totals 12 residues. CDR3 region: CASGGAGETQYF. The CDR3 nucleotides read TGTGCTAGTGGGGGGGCAGGAGAGACCCAGTACTTC. The full variable domain, its missing parts supplied by reference TRBV12-5 and TRBJ2-5, is DARVTQTPRHKVTEMGQEVTMRCQPILGHNTVFWYRQTMMQGLELLAYFRNRAPLDDSGMPKDRFSAEMPDATLATLKIQPSEPRDSAVYFCASGGAGETQYFGPGTRLLVL.

Concerning this clone: Different DNA sequences within this sample yield the same CDR3. The genes are TRBV5-1 and TRBJ2-7; 7 positions match TRBD1. With 3 bases clipped from V and 2 bases from J, the junction kept 5 bases outside the gene matches. Per germline, CDR1 SGHRS and CDR2 YFSETQ. The CDR3 contains 14 residues. The chain's CDR3 is CASSSRQGPYEQYF. CDR3 nucleotide sequence: TGCGCCAGCAGCTCGAGACAGGGTCCCTACGAGCAGTACTTC.

This sequence joins TRBV27 and TRBJ1-1; a weak D match, TRBD1 (6 bases). The CDR3 is made up of 13 amino acids. Germline V gene lookup returns CDR1 MNHEY and CDR2 SMNVEV (reference sequence). The V end was cut by 4 bases, the J end by 8 bases, with 14 bases between. The CDR3, as DNA: TGTGCCAGCAGTTCGTTTAAGGGGGGCGAAGCTTTCTTT. As protein: CASSSFKGGEAFF.

This chain joins TRBV9 and TRBJ2-7; the D gene is possibly TRBD2 (5 bases). V was cut by 0 bases and J by 1 base, with 11 bases left in between. Germline V CDR1 and CDR2: SGDLS, YYNGEE. This CDR3 has 15 residues. This CDR3 reads CASSVGTGLSYEQYF. CDR3 sequence (DNA): TGTGCCAGCAGCGTAGGTACGGGGTTGTCCTACGAGCAGTACTTC.

The rearrangement joins TRBV4-1 to TRBJ1-5, with no clear D. V lost 0 bases and J lost 0, with 6 bases in between. The CDR3 spans 15 residues. Germline lookup yields CDR1 MGHRA and CDR2 YSYEKL. The CDR3 loop is CASSQEDYSNQPQHF. In nucleotides, the CDR3 is TGCGCCAGCAGCCAAGAAGATTATAGCAATCAGCCCCAGCATTTT.

This chain connects TRBV28 to TRBJ1-1, with D perhaps TRBD1 (6 bases). This CDR3 contains 13 residues. The V gene's germline CDR1 is MDHEN and CDR2 SYDVKM. Trimming pared 1 base from V and 4 bases from J, leaving 7 bases between. CDR3: CASSLSGVTEAFF. CDR3 nucleotides: TGTGCCAGCAGTTTATCAGGGGTCACTGAAGCTTTCTTT.

The chain recombines TRBV28 with TRBJ2-7, with TRBD1 matching 10 bases. The germline CDR1 and CDR2 sequences are MDHEN and SYDVKM. This CDR3 has 16 residues. Trimming cost V 6 bases and J 0 bases; bases outside gene matches: 8. The CDR3: CASSLPGTGVSYEQYF. CDR3 sequence (DNA): TGTGCCAGCAGCCTCCCCGGGACAGGGGTCTCCTACGAGCAGTACTTC.

This chain uses TRBV6-5 with TRBJ2-5, with 7 positions matching TRBD2. J gave up 2 bases and V 4 bases, and 10 bases lay outside the gene matches. Germline CDR1 is MNHEY and CDR2 is SVGAGI. The CDR3 loop spans 16 amino acids. This CDR3 reads CASSSISASGQETQYF. CDR3 DNA sequence: TGTGCCAGCAGTTCGATTTCGGCTAGCGGACAAGAGACCCAGTACTTC.

This chain connects TRBV28 to TRBJ2-7; no clear D. The CDR3 is 12 residues long. The V and J ends lost 1 base and 9 bases respectively, with 10 bases between them. Germline CDR1 reads MDHEN; CDR2 reads SYDVKM. The CDR3: CASSLSARGQYF. CDR3 in DNA: TGTGCCAGCAGTTTATCCGCCCGAGGGCAGTACTTC.

The rearrangement uses TRBV5-1 and TRBJ2-1; 7 nucleotides match TRBD1. The ends lost 1 base at V and 2 bases at J; junction bases unmatched: 3. There are 15 residues in the CDR3. In germline, CDR1 is SGHRS, CDR2 YFSETQ. In DNA, the CDR3 is TGCGCCAGCAGCTTGTTGGGACAGCCCTACAATGAGCAGTTCTTC. Translated: CASSLLGQPYNEQFF.

The chain carries TRBV19 and TRBJ2-7; 7 bases match TRBD1. The length of the CDR3 is 13 residues. The J segment lost 4 bases and the V segment lost 6 bases, leaving 6 bases of the junction unmatched. Germline V gene lookup returns CDR1 LNHDA and CDR2 SQIVND (reference sequence). CDR3 residues: CASSYLQGYEQYF. The CDR3 DNA reads as TGTGCCAGTAGCTACCTACAGGGGTACGAGCAGTACTTC.

The chain links TRBV4-1 to TRBJ2-5; perhaps TRBD1 as D (6 bases). The DNA matches TRBJ2-7 better at its end, which makes the J call doubtful. Germline values: CDR1 MGHRA, CDR2 YSYEKL. The CDR3 sequence is 12 residues long. CDR3 nucleotide sequence: TGCGCCAGCAGCCTAACAGGGAGCGAGCAGTACTTC. Translated: CASSLTGSEQYF.

The J gene is TRBJ2-1, the V gene TRBV5-1; D unclear. The CDR3 is 15 residues long. In germline, CDR1 is SGHRS, CDR2 YFSETQ. Trimming left V 4 bases short and J 4 bases short, with 15 bases between. CDR3 sequence reads: CASSPVLQTYNEQFF. CDR3 DNA sequence: TGCGCCAGCAGCCCGGTCCTCCAGACATACAATGAGCAGTTCTTC.

The CDR3 spells CASSVTWDSPLHF. The CDR3 region has the DNA TGTGCCAGCAGCGTGACCTGGGATTCACCCCTCCACTTT. V usage is TRBV9 and J usage is TRBJ1-6; D gene uncertain. This CDR3 contains 13 residues. V lost 2 bases to trimming and J lost 8 bases, with 8 bases between them. From germline, CDR1 is SGDLS and CDR2 YYNGEE.

This clone was recorded once. The rearrangement uses TRBV28 and TRBJ2-3, with a weak D call TRBD2 (5 bases). The CDR3 has 13 residues. V shed 6 bases and J shed 6 bases, with 13 bases lying between them. Germline CDR1 and CDR2: MDHEN and SYDVKM. The CDR3 reads CASSPGLRDTQYF. Here the CDR3 DNA reads TGTGCCAGCAGCCCTGGACTGCGCGATACGCAGTATTTT.

The rearrangement links TRBV27 to TRBJ2-7, with TRBD1 matching 8 bases. This CDR3 contains 16 residues. Germline CDR1 MNHEY, CDR2 SMNVEV (reference sequence). With 7 bases clipped from V and 2 bases from J, the junction kept 13 bases outside the gene matches. CDR3 protein: CASKKAGTGVTYEQYF. The CDR3, as DNA: TGTGCCAGCAAAAAAGCCGGGACAGGAGTAACCTACGAGCAGTACTTC.

A single count supports this clone. Additional DNA sequences in this sample encode the identical CDR3. The gene calls are TRBV6-5 and TRBJ2-7; TRBD1 matches 7 bases. V trimming: 2 bases; J trimming: 1 base; junction bases outside the gene matches: 2. The V gene's germline CDR1 is MNHEY and CDR2 SVGAGI. The CDR3 is 14 amino acids. The CDR3 nucleotides are TGTGCCAGCAGTTACAGGGACAGTTCCTACGAGCAGTACTTC. It is translated as CASSYRDSSYEQYF.

The rearrangement links TRBV6-1 to TRBJ1-1; possible D gene TRBD1, 6 bases. The CDR3 is made up of 12 amino acids. Germline CDR1 MNHNS, CDR2 SASEGT. V was pared by 3 bases and J by 10 bases, with 12 bases between. CDR3 amino acids: CASSDTGSRAFF. Here the CDR3 DNA reads TGTGCCAGCAGTGACACAGGGAGCAGAGCTTTCTTT.

The chain uses TRBV9 and TRBJ2-2; possible D gene TRBD2, 6 bases. V lost 0 bases and J 6 bases, leaving 15 bases between the germline ends. This CDR3 comprises 16 residues. Germline V lookup: CDR1 SGDLS, CDR2 YYNGEE. The CDR3 region is CASSVAQFGGSGELFF. The CDR3 DNA follows: TGTGCCAGCAGCGTAGCTCAATTCGGAGGGTCCGGGGAGCTGTTTTTT.

V is TRBV7-9 and J is TRBJ2-7; 9 bases are a match to TRBD2. Germline CDR1 reads SEHNR; CDR2 reads FQNEAQ (reference sequence). CDR3 length: 16 residues. Trimming cost V 2 bases and J 7 bases; bases outside gene matches: 12. This CDR3 reads CASSLIPSGVPREQYF. In DNA form, the CDR3 reads TGTGCCAGCAGCTTAATACCTAGCGGGGTACCTAGGGAGCAGTACTTC.

The chain employs TRBV5-1 and TRBJ2-3; the D call may be TRBD1 or TRBD2 (7 bases each). Germline V CDR1 and CDR2: SGHRS, YFSETQ. Deletions cut 4 bases from V and 4 bases from J, with 25 bases between. This CDR3 is 18 amino acids long. The DNA for the CDR3 is TGCGCCAGCAGCAAGACAGGGAGGGACTCTTACGGCGCAGATACGCAGTATTTT. This codes for CASSKTGRDSYGADTQYF.